This T cell receptor beta chain appears in the sequencing data of a study of shared clonotypes between healthy human individuals. As for the study in general: Donor ages ranged 18 to 49 years: a couple of women, a few men.

Libraries were prepared by immunoSEQ multiplex PCR; TCRdb keeps only in-frame clonotypes and omits some of them. The table shows 950,000 to 1,200,000 clones, with around three quarters occurring only once. This clone has more than one count but fewer than ten. Its antigen is still unknown. The identical CDR3 is also encoded by other nucleotide sequences in the sample. Study outcomes and limitations: The genetic and exposure-history diversity represented was limited by few donors. Non-shared clonotypes had lower generation probabilities than those shared by all four donors.

This CDR3 is built from 14 residues. The V end lost 0 bases, the J end lost 3 bases, and 9 bases lay between the germline ends. Germline lookup yields CDR1 SGDLS and CDR2 YYNGEE. Within Nashville, Tennessee resided all donors, each a Caucasian adult. Sample: memory CD4+ T cells from PBMCs. The sample's subset: CD45RA-negative fraction. This chain uses TRBV9 with TRBJ1-1; D not resolved. This clonotype was obtained from a man aged 18 to 30 in good health. Some clones in this sample may be carry-over from other donors' samples. The CDR3 DNA is TGTGCCAGCAGCGTAGAAGGTGGGTACACTGAAGCTTTCTTT. Translated: CASSVEGGYTEAFF.